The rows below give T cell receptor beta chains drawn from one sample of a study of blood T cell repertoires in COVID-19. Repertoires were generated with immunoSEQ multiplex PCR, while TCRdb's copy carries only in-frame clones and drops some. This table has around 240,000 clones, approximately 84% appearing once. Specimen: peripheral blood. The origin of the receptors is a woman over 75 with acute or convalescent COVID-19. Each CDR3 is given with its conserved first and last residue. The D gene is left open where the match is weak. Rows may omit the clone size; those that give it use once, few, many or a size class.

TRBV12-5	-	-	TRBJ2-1	CASGLVLPASVEQFF	TGTGCTAGTGGTTTGGTGCTCCCCGCTAGCGTTGAGCAGTTCTTC
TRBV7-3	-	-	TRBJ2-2	CASSFAGTNTGELFF	TGTGCCAGCAGCTTTGCCGGGACGAACACCGGGGAGCTGTTTTTT
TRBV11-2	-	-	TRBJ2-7	CASSFVLLRTGKAYEQYF	TGTGCCAGCAGCTTTGTGCTCTTGAGGACGGGAAAGGCCTACGAGCAGTACTTC
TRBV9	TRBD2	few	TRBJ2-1	CASSAIGTIGNEQFF	TGTGCCAGCAGCGCGATAGGGACTATAGGGAATGAGCAGTTCTTC
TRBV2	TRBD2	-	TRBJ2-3	CASSPSGVPTDTQYF	TGTGCCAGCAGTCCTAGCGGGGTCCCCACAGATACGCAGTATTTT
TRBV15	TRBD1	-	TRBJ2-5	CATSRDGQGGETQYF	TGTGCCACCAGCAGAGATGGACAGGGCGGGGAGACCCAGTACTTC
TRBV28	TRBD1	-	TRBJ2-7	CASSATGGSRYEQYF	TGTGCCAGCAGTGCGACAGGGGGCAGTAGGTACGAGCAGTACTTC
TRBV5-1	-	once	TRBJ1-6	CASSLQGGNSPLHF	TGCGCCAGCAGCTTGCAGGGTGGAAATTCACCCCTCCACTTT
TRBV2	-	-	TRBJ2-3	CASSRGSGADTQYF	TGTGCCAGCTCTCGTGGGAGCGGTGCAGATACGCAGTATTTT
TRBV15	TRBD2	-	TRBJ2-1	CATSKTWGTSNDEQFF	TGTGCCACCAGCAAAACCTGGGGGACTAGCAATGATGAGCAGTTCTTC
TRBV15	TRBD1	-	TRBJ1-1	CATSSDRGRITEAFF	TGTGCCACCAGCAGTGACAGGGGGCGCATCACTGAAGCTTTCTTT
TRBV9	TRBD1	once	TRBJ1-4	CASSVAGGNEKLFF	TGTGCCAGCAGCGTAGCAGGGGGTAATGAAAAACTGTTTTTT
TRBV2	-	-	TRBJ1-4	CASIGSGSVATNEKLFF	TGTGCCAGCATAGGGTCAGGGTCCGTAGCAACTAATGAAAAACTGTTTTTT
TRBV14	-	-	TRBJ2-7	CASSQDRREQYF	TGTGCCAGCAGCCAAGATCGCAGGGAGCAGTACTTC
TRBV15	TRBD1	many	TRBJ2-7	CATSRTDREPYEQYF	TGTGCCACCAGCAGAACGGACAGGGAACCCTACGAGCAGTACTTC
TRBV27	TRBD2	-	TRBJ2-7	CASSRREGYEQYF	TGTGCCAGCAGCCGCAGGGAGGGCTACGAGCAGTACTTC
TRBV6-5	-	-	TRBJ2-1	CASSRGIASYNEQFF	TGTGCCAGCAGTCGCGGGATTGCATCCTACAATGAGCAGTTCTTC
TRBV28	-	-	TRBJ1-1	CASSSRVTEAFF	TGTGCCAGCAGTAGCAGGGTCACTGAAGCTTTCTTT
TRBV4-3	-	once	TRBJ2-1	CASSQDVRDFPNEQFF	TGCGCCAGCAGCCAAGATGTGAGAGACTTTCCCAATGAGCAGTTCTTC
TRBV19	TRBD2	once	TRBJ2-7	CASSPMGAGEIYEQYF	TGTGCCAGTAGTCCCATGGGAGCGGGAGAAATCTACGAGCAGTACTTC
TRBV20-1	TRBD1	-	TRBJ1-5	CSASQGQGYNQPQHF	TGCAGTGCTAGTCAGGGACAGGGCTACAATCAGCCCCAGCATTTT
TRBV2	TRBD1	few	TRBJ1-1	CASRDRGRRDTEAFF	TGTGCCAGCAGAGACAGGGGGCGTAGGGACACTGAAGCTTTCTTT
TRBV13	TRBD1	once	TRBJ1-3	CASSTGPGQGGGNTIYF	TGTGCCAGCAGCACCGGCCCGGGACAGGGAGGAGGAAACACCATATATTTT
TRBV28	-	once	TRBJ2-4	CASSLTQGDKNIQYF	TGTGCCAGCAGTTTAACACAGGGAGACAAAAACATTCAGTACTTC
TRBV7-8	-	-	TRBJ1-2	CASSPVLLYGYTF	TGTGCCAGCAGCCCAGTGCTGCTTTATGGCTACACCTTC
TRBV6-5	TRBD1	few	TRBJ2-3	CASSYGRGSDTQYF	TGTGCCAGCAGTTACGGCAGGGGGTCAGATACGCAGTATTTT
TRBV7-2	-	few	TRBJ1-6	CASSRGGAIRPLHF	TGTGCCAGCAGCAGGGGTGGAGCCATTCGACCCCTCCACTTT
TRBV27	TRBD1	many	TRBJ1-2	CASSLNPGQGLVDGYTF	TGTGCCAGCAGTTTAAATCCGGGACAGGGCTTAGTGGATGGCTACACCTTC
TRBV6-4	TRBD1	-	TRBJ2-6	CASRDDRAGANVLTF	TGTGCCAGCAGAGACGACAGGGCTGGGGCCAACGTCCTGACTTTC
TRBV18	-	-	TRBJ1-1	CASSLSGNTEAFF	TGTGCCAGCTCGCTTAGCGGGAACACTGAAGCTTTCTTT
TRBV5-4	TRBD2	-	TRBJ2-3	CASSLKLAGGSTDTQYF	TGTGCCAGCAGCTTGAAACTAGCGGGAGGTTCCACAGATACGCAGTATTTT
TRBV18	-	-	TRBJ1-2	CASSPTQGDYGYTF	TGTGCCAGCTCACCAACACAGGGTGACTATGGCTACACCTTC
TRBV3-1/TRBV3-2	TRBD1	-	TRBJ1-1	CASSQTRPRDRDTEAFF	TGTGCCAGCAGCCAAACCAGACCCCGGGACAGGGACACTGAAGCTTTCTTT